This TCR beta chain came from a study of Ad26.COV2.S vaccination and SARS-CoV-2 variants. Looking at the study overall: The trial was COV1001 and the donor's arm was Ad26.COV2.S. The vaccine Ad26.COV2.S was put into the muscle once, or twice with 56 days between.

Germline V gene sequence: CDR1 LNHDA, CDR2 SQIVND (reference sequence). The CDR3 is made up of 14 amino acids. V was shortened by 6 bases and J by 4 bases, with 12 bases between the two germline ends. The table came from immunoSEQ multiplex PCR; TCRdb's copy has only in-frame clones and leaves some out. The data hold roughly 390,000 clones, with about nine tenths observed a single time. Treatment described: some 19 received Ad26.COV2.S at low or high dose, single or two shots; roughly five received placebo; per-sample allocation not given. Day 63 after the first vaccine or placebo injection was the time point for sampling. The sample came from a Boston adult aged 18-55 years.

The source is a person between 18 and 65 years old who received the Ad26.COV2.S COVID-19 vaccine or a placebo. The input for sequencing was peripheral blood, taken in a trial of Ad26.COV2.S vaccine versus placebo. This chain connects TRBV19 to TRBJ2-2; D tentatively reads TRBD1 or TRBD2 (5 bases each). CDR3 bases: TGTGCCAGTAGCCCCGGGGCGGGCACCGGGGAGCTGTTTTTT. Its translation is CASSPGAGTGELFF.